Sequencing of this T cell receptor beta chain was carried out in a study of blood T cell repertoires in COVID-19. Whole-study context: PBMCs, B-cell-depleted T cells, or T cells were the source of the cDNA or gDNA that made up the material.

V was pared by 4 bases and J by 2 bases, with 7 bases of the junction left unmatched. The CDR3 runs 16 residues. Germline CDR1 and CDR2: KGHDR and SFDVKD. As processed by the authors: The assay estimated nucleated cells by amplifying reference gene primers. Profiling relied on immunoSEQ multiplex PCR, and the TCRdb table lists in-frame clones only, not all of them. V, J and clone size are taken as reported in that table, and D and trimming were inferred from the DNA itself. Altogether some 320,000 clones are present, 85% being singletons, with the ten largest covering 1.9%. Sequencing used PBMCs or T cells enriched from blood (not recorded which). The TCR comes from a woman younger than 45 who had been exposed to COVID-19. V usage is TRBV24-1 and J usage is TRBJ2-1, with TRBD1 matching 7 bases. The CDR3 loop is CATSDSGTAAYNEQFF. DNA of the CDR3: TGTGCCACCAGTGACTCCGGGACAGCCGCCTACAATGAGCAGTTCTTC.